This T cell receptor beta chain emerged from a study of blood T cell repertoires in COVID-19. For the study at large: Nucleic acid was either cDNA or gDNA, and it came from T cells, B-cell-depleted T cells, or PBMCs.

Methods used by the authors: Researchers report that nucleated cell counts were estimated from reference gene primer amplification. Method: immunoSEQ multiplex PCR; TCRdb's copy keeps in-frame clones and lacks some. V and J calls and clone size are copied from that table; D and trimming were computed from the DNA. This sample has 150,000 to 200,000 clones; roughly 89% occur once, and the top ten carry around 7%. V was pared by 4 bases and J by 4 bases, with 13 bases between. The CDR3 consists of 14 residues. Per the germline V gene, CDR1 is MNHEY and CDR2 is SVGAGI. The sequence was collected from a man aged 40-50 years with acute or convalescent COVID-19. The V gene is TRBV6-5, the J gene TRBJ1-1; D is perhaps TRBD1 (6 bases). The sequenced sample was peripheral blood. The CDR3 reads CASSWGQGRTEAFF. The CDR3 DNA reads as TGTGCCAGCAGTTGGGGGCAGGGACGCACTGAAGCTTTCTTT.